What follows describes a single T cell receptor (beta chain). This sample was taken from a study of PD-1 blockade in mismatch repair-deficient tumors. The germline V gene encodes CDR1 SGDLS and CDR2 YYNGEE. V dropped 0 bases and J dropped 1 base, with 8 bases sitting between them. The CDR3 has 15 amino acids. Some clones are missing from TCRdb's copy, which holds only in-frame ones; the method was immunoSEQ multiplex PCR. The sample holds around 100,000 clones, 82% seen once. TCRs were sequenced from a few patients responding to pembrolizumab. Here the sequenced sample was peripheral blood, taken roughly 35 weeks after starting pembrolizumab. This TCR derives from an adult with mismatch repair-deficient cancer. This chain joins TRBV9 and TRBJ1-3; perhaps TRBD1 as D (6 bases). Here the CDR3 reads CASSVEGGSGNTIYF. Here the CDR3 DNA reads TGTGCCAGCAGCGTAGAAGGGGGGTCTGGAAACACCATATATTTT.